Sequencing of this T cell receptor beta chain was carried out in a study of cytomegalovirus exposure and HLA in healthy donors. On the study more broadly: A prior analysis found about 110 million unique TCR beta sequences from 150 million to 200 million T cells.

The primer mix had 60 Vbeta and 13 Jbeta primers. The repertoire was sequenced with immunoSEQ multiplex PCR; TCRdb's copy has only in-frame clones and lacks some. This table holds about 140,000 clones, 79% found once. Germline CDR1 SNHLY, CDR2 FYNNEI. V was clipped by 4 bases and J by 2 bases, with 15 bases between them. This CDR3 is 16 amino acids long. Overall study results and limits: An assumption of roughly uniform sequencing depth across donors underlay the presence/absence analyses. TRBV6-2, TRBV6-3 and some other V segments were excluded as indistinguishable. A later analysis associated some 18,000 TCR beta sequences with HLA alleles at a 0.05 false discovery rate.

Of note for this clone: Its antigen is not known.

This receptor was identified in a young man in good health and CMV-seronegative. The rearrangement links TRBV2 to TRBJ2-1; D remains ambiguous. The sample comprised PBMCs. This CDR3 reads CASSARNKYTYNEQFF. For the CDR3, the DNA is TGTGCCAGCAGTGCCAGGAACAAATACACCTACAATGAGCAGTTCTTC.